What follows are 20 T cell receptor beta chains derived from one specimen sequenced in a study of T cells in Graves' hyperthyroidism and ophthalmopathy. Researchers took RNA transcripts and amplified the TCR beta CDR3 regions from them. Using the HTBI primer set, a first-round RT-PCR was run on the TCR CDR3. TCRdb used MiXCR to reprocess the multiplex PCR reads, holding one entry per CDR3 protein. The table shows about 500,000 distinct CDR3 sequences, with 35% to 50% occurring only once. Material for sequencing was peripheral blood or thyroid tissue (not recorded which). The receptors were gathered from an adult woman with Graves' disease, either hyperthyroidism or ophthalmopathy (not recorded which).

V usage is TRBV7-2 and J usage is TRBJ1-1, with a possible D match to TRBD1 (5 bases). V dropped 6 bases and J dropped 3 bases, with 23 bases sitting between them. CDR3 length: 17 residues. Looked up from germline, CDR1 is SGHTA and CDR2 is FQGNSA. Here the CDR3 reads CASSFQFGRAKDTEAFF. The CDR3 DNA follows: TGTGCCAGCAGTTTTCAGTTTGGCAGGGCGAAGGACACTGAAGCTTTCTTT.

The chain combines TRBV2 with TRBJ2-5; D is ambiguous. Looked up from germline, CDR1 is SNHLY and CDR2 is FYNNEI. The germline V and J ends were trimmed by 2 bases and 0 bases, with 10 bases remaining between them. The CDR3 covers 15 residues. The CDR3 sequence: CASSESRSYQETQYF. The CDR3 DNA reads as TGTGCCAGCAGTGAATCGCGGTCGTACCAAGAGACCCAGTACTTC.

This clonotype was counted only a few times. The chain links TRBV20-1 to TRBJ2-3; 8 positions agree with TRBD2. CDR3 length equals 16 residues. Losses at the gene ends were 6 bases for V and 0 bases for J; bases not matched to a gene: 11. Germline V gives CDR1 DFQATT, CDR2 SNEGSKA (reference sequence). CDR3 region: CSALFSGKTSTDTQYF. CDR3 nucleotides: TGCAGTGCGTTGTTTAGCGGGAAGACTAGCACAGATACGCAGTATTTT.

The V gene is TRBV7-9, the J gene TRBJ2-5, with 10 bases lining up with TRBD2. V gave up 5 bases and J gave up 1 base; unmatched junction bases: 7. The CDR3 spans 16 residues. The V gene's germline CDR1 is SEHNR and CDR2 FQNEAQ (reference sequence). The CDR3 DNA reads as TGTGCCAGCAGCCTTCTAGCGGGGGCCCTCCAAGAGACCCAGTACTTC. This sequence encodes CASSLLAGALQETQYF.

The gene calls are TRBV30 and TRBJ2-5; D not certain. V was trimmed by 1 base and J by 2 bases, leaving 2 bases between them. From germline, CDR1 is GTSNPN and CDR2 SVGIG (reference sequence). The CDR3 covers 11 residues. The CDR3 coding sequence is TGTGCCTGGAGTGCTCAAGAGACCCAGTACTTC. This codes for CAWSAQETQYF.

The rearrangement links TRBV3-1 to TRBJ1-2; D ambiguous. Germline values: CDR1 LGHDT, CDR2 YNNKEL (reference sequence). The V gene lost 3 bases and the J gene lost 2 bases, with 10 bases spanning the gap. The CDR3 sequence is 14 residues long. For the CDR3, the DNA is TGTGCCAGCAGCCATTCGGCCACAAACTATGGCTACACCTTC. Amino acid sequence: CASSHSATNYGYTF.

This clonotype was observed many times. The rearrangement joins TRBV2 to TRBJ1-4; D remains unclear. Germline V lookup: CDR1 SNHLY, CDR2 FYNNEI. Trimming took 4 bases from V and 0 from J, leaving 15 bases between them. The CDR3 totals 17 residues. CDR3 in amino acids: CASSGITAIPTNEKLFF. The CDR3 DNA is TGTGCCAGCAGTGGGATTACGGCAATCCCAACTAATGAAAAACTGTTTTTT.

This clonotype was picked up many times. The chain has TRBV7-2 and TRBJ1-5; 9 bases agree with TRBD1. Germline loops: CDR1 SGHTA, CDR2 FQGNSA. CDR3 length: 18 amino acids. V lost 2 bases, J lost 1 base, and 9 bases stayed unmatched. In DNA form, the CDR3 reads TGTGCCAGCAGCTTAAGGCCTACAGGGGGCGGGAGCAATCAGCCCCAGCATTTT. Translation: CASSLRPTGGGSNQPQHF. Full variable domain (remainder filled in from reference TRBV7-2 and TRBJ1-5): GAGVSQSPSNKVTEKGKDVELRCDPISGHTALYWYRQSLGQGLEFLIYFQGNSAPDKSGLPSDRFSAERTGGSVSTLTIQRTQQEDSAVYLCASSLRPTGGGSNQPQHFGDGTRLSIL.

The chain employs TRBV20-1 and TRBJ1-3, with 9 bases that match TRBD1. Losses at the gene ends were 3 bases for V and 3 bases for J; bases not matched to a gene: 9. Germline V gene lookup returns CDR1 DFQATT and CDR2 SNEGSKA (reference sequence). CDR3 length: 16 amino acids. The CDR3 here is CSARGPGTGSGNTIYF. Written as DNA, the CDR3 is TGCAGTGCTAGGGGCCCCGGGACAGGGAGTGGAAACACCATATATTTT.

This chain links TRBV2 with TRBJ2-1; 7 nucleotides line up with TRBD2. Germline V gene sequence: CDR1 SNHLY, CDR2 FYNNEI. The CDR3 totals 14 residues. J lost 8 bases, V lost 7 bases, and 11 bases had no gene match. Written as DNA, the CDR3 is TGTGCCAGCAATTTGCGGGAGTCGAAATATGAGCAGTTCTTC. Protein: CASNLRESKYEQFF.

In its sample, this clonotype was seen many times. The chain uses TRBV13 and TRBJ1-2; D ambiguous. The CDR3 spans 14 residues. V lost 2 bases and J lost 4, with 11 bases in between. CDR1 PRHDT and CDR2 FYEKMQ come from the germline V gene (reference sequence). The CDR3 DNA is TGTGCCAGCAGCTTACAAGGGCTGAGCTATGGCTACACCTTC. This sequence encodes CASSLQGLSYGYTF. The full variable domain, with the rest looked up from reference TRBV13 and TRBJ1-2, is AAGVIQSPRHLIKEKRETATLKCYPIPRHDTVYWYQQGPGQDPQFLISFYEKMQSDKGSIPDRFSAQQFSDYHSELNMSSLELGDSALYFCASSLQGLSYGYTFGSGTRLTVV.

This clonotype was counted ten times or more. The gene calls are TRBV6-6 and TRBJ1-1; D gene ambiguous. The CDR3 sequence is 11 residues long. Germline CDR1 MNHNY, CDR2 SVGAGI (reference sequence). The CDR3 region has the DNA TGTGCGTGTGGGGTGGACACTGAAGCTTTCTTT. Protein sequence: CACGVDTEAFF.

In the case of this clonotype: At one of its ends the junction is not consistent with the germline gene, which may arise from a read error. The chain is built from TRBV7-9 and TRBJ2-5; possible D gene TRBD2, 6 bases. The CDR3 is 17 amino acids. CDR1 is SEHNR and CDR2 is FQNEAQ in the germline V gene (reference sequence). Written as DNA, the CDR3 is TGTGCCGGCAGCCAGCGCGGGAACACGAGAAACCAAGAGACCCAGTACTTC. This translates into CAGSQRGNTRNQETQYF.

This chain joins TRBV13 and TRBJ2-7; a possible D gene is TRBD2 (7 bases). CDR3 size: 12 residues. CDR1 is PRHDT and CDR2 is FYEKMQ in the germline V gene (reference sequence). The V and J ends lost 4 bases and 6 bases respectively, with 10 bases between them. The CDR3 DNA sequence: TGTGCCAGCAGCTGGGGAGGGGGCGAGCAGTACTTC. This codes for CASSWGGGEQYF. Filled out from reference TRBV13 and TRBJ2-7, the complete variable domain reads AAGVIQSPRHLIKEKRETATLKCYPIPRHDTVYWYQQGPGQDPQFLISFYEKMQSDKGSIPDRFSAQQFSDYHSELNMSSLELGDSALYFCASSWGGGEQYFGPGTRLTVT.

There are many counts of this clonotype. This chain links TRBV20-1 with TRBJ1-1; D is uncertain. V lost 5 bases to trimming and J lost 0 bases, with 10 bases between them. Germline CDR1 DFQATT, CDR2 SNEGSKA (reference sequence). The CDR3 is made up of 13 amino acids. CDR3 in amino acids: CSAPGPLNTEAFF. The CDR3 nucleotides are TGCAGTGCTCCCGGGCCCTTGAACACTGAAGCTTTCTTT.

As regards this clonotype: A much larger clone lies one base from this, so it may be a read error. CDR3 in amino acids: CASSYGTSPAYEQYF. CDR3 DNA sequence: TGTGCCAGCAGTTACGGGACTAGCCCGGCCTACGAGCAGTACTTC. The V call is TRBV6-6, the J call TRBJ2-7; the match to TRBD2 covers 9 bases. Germline-derived CDR1 and CDR2 are MNHNY and SVGAGI (reference sequence). CDR3 length: 15 residues. V was clipped by 2 bases and J by 2 bases; unmatched bases: 4.

This clonotype was observed a handful of times. This rearrangement joins TRBV5-5 to TRBJ1-3; D remains unclear. Trimming took 0 bases from V and 0 from J, leaving 10 bases between them. Germline lookup yields CDR1 SGHKS and CDR2 YYEKEE (reference sequence). The CDR3 consists of 16 residues. The DNA of the CDR3 is TGTGCCAGCAGCTTGGCAGAGGCTTACTCTGGAAACACCATATATTTT. Amino acids: CASSLAEAYSGNTIYF. Supplemented by reference TRBV5-5 and TRBJ1-3, the full variable domain reads DAGVTQSPTHLIKTRGQQVTLRCSPISGHKSVSWYQQVLGQGPQFIFQYYEKEERGRGNFPDRFSARQFPNYSSELNVNALLLGDSALYLCASSLAEAYSGNTIYFGEGSWLTVV.

V and J are TRBV20-1 and TRBJ2-7, with a tentative D call TRBD2 (6 bases). The J call may be wrong; the DNA end is better matched by TRBJ2-1. From germline, CDR1 is DFQATT and CDR2 SNEGSKA (reference sequence). The CDR3 extends over 15 amino acids. The CDR3 nucleotides are TGCAGTGCAACCCTGGGGGGAGGAAGATACAATGAGCAGTTCTTC. The encoded protein is CSATLGGGRYNEQFF.

The chain has TRBV6-4 and TRBJ2-5, with TRBD2 matching 14 bases. V was clipped by 5 bases and J by 5 bases; unmatched bases: 4. The germline V gene encodes CDR1 MRHNA and CDR2 SNTAGT. This CDR3 comprises 15 residues. The CDR3 loop is CASSRLAGGLETQYF. The CDR3 bases are TGTGCCAGCAGTAGACTAGCGGGAGGGTTGGAGACCCAGTACTTC.

Only a few counts were recorded for this clonotype. The V gene is TRBV29-1, the J gene TRBJ2-7; TRBD2 matches at 8 bases. The CDR3 length is 12 residues. Germline V lookup: CDR1 SQVTM, CDR2 ANQGSEA. With 3 bases clipped from V and 9 bases from J, the junction kept 7 bases outside the gene matches. The CDR3 nucleotides are TGCAGCGTTGAGACGGGGGGGATGTGGCAGTACTTC. Its translation is CSVETGGMWQYF.